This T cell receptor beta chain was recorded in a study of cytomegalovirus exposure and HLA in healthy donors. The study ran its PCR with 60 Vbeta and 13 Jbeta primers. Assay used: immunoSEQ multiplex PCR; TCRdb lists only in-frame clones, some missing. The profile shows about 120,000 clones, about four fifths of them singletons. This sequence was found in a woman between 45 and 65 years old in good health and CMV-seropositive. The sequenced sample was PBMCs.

In nucleotides, the CDR3 is TGTGCCATCAGTGAGGGGGACTTCGAGACCCAGTACTTC. It encodes CAISEGDFETQYF. J is TRBJ2-5 and V is TRBV10-3; D possibly corresponds to TRBD2 (6 bases). This CDR3 spans 13 amino acids. Germline V gene sequence: CDR1 ENHRY, CDR2 SYGVKD. Trimming shortened V by 2 bases and J by 5 bases, and 9 bases separated the two germline ends.